Each of the 8 T cell receptor beta chains below was sequenced from the same sample in a study of T cells in women clearing cervical HPV infection. Sequencing was performed with immunoSEQ multiplex PCR; in TCRdb, only in-frame clones are kept and a portion is missing. The sample shows roughly 40,000 clones, and around 5.8% sits with its ten largest clones. Material for sequencing was blood buffy coat. All receptors come from a woman between 18 and 70 years old with a cervical HPV16 infection that either progressed to CIN3+ or cleared (not recorded which).

Note on this clone: The CDR3 goes on 3 residues after the read ends, and that part is filled in from the germline J gene. The V call is TRBV30, the J call TRBJ2-3; the D gene is possibly TRBD2 (6 bases). CDR1 is GTSNPN and CDR2 is SVGIG in the germline V gene (reference sequence). The CDR3 loop spans 12 amino acids. V lost 3 bases to trimming and J lost 8 bases, with 12 bases between them. CDR3 region: CAWRDSGPTQYF. Incomplete CDR3 DNA: TGTGCCTGGAGGGATAGCGGCCCTACG.

On this clone itself: The observed sequence ends 3 residues before the CDR3 terminus, with the missing tail filled in from the germline J gene. This chain uses TRBV27 with TRBJ2-5; possibly TRBD2 for D (6 bases). This CDR3 contains 14 residues. Germline V gene lookup returns CDR1 MNHEY and CDR2 SMNVEV (reference sequence). Trimming removed 3 bases from V and 5 bases from J, with 13 bases in between. The CDR3 is CASSLARGRETQYF. The DNA read from the CDR3 is TGTGCCAGCAGTTTGGCGCGGGGCCGGGAGACC.

The sequenced CDR3 bases are TGTGCCAGCAGCTTCCAGACAGGGGGCGAG. Its translation: CASSFQTGGE. The complete CDR3 reads CASSFQTGGEQYF. This sequence joins TRBV7-3 and TRBJ2-7; 9 nucleotides agree with TRBD1. The read gets to within 3 residues of the CDR3 end, and the germline J gene fills in the rest. The junction had 3 bases not matched to a gene; V was cut back by 3 bases and J by 6 bases. The CDR3 has 13 residues. Looked up from germline, CDR1 is SGHTA and CDR2 is FQGTGA.

Incomplete CDR3 DNA: TGCAGTGCTAGAGAGAGGGGACTAGCCAAAAACATT. This encodes CSARERGLAKNI. Given in full, the CDR3 is CSARERGLAKNIQYF. The rearrangement uses TRBV20-1 and TRBJ2-4, with D perhaps TRBD2 (6 bases). With the read ending 3 residues before the CDR3 end, the germline J gene is used to fill in that end. The ends were cut back, 0 bases at V and 0 bases at J, with 9 bases in the middle. The length of the CDR3 is 15 residues. Germline CDR1 DFQATT, CDR2 SNEGSKA (reference sequence).

On this clone itself: The sequenced fragment ends 3 residues before the CDR3 boundary, so the rest is inferred from the germline J gene. V gene TRBV5-1 combines with J gene TRBJ2-3; 9 bases align to TRBD1. V shed 0 bases, J shed 3 bases, and the junction held 5 bases outside the gene matches. In germline, CDR1 is SGHRS, CDR2 YFSETQ. There are 16 residues in the CDR3. The CDR3 protein is CASSLDNRGRTDTQYF. The CDR3 DNA, read in part, is TGCGCCAGCAGCTTGGATAACAGGGGGCGGACAGATACG.

About this clone: The missing CDR3 end, 3 residues past where the read stops, is filled in from the germline J gene. The chain links TRBV7-2 to TRBJ1-2; maybe TRBD1 (5 bases). The CDR3 loop spans 12 amino acids. From germline, CDR1 is SGHTA and CDR2 FQGNSA. The sequenced CDR3 bases are TGTGCCAGCAGCTTCGACAGTTATACC. This sequence encodes CASSFDSYT. In full, the CDR3 reads CASSFDSYTYTF.

About this clone: The read comes to an end 3 residues before the CDR3 does, leaving the germline J gene to fill in the end. The rearrangement links TRBV6-2 or TRBV6-3 to TRBJ2-3; a possible D gene is TRBD2 (5 bases). Trimming took 8 bases from V and 4 from J, leaving 22 bases between them. This CDR3 region has 16 residues. Germline V lookup: CDR1 MNHEY, CDR2 SVGEGT. The part of the CDR3 DNA that was read is TGTGCCAGCGGGTCCCGTGGAGGAAGGGTAGCAGATACG. Encoded protein: CASGSRGGRVADT. The full CDR3 sequence reads CASGSRGGRVADTQYF.

The CDR3 here is CASSKDRDTEAFF. The sequenced part of the CDR3 DNA is TGTGCCAGTAGTAAAGACAGGGACACTGAA. The chain uses TRBV19 and TRBJ1-1; 7 bases align to TRBD1. With the read ending 3 residues before the CDR3 end, the germline J gene is used to fill in that end. CDR3 length: 13 residues. V shed 4 bases, J shed 3 bases, and the junction held 2 bases outside the gene matches. CDR1 and CDR2 (germline): LNHDA, SQIVND (reference sequence).